These 12 T cell receptor beta chains share one sample of origin, sequenced in a study of T-cell memory formation after mild COVID-19. From the 5' RACE reads, TCRdb called clonotypes with MiXCR, one entry per CDR3 protein. Seen here are fewer than 400,000 distinct CDR3 sequences, about a sixth observed once, and the top ten hold about 22%. The sample was PBMCs or a T cell subset sorted from them (not recorded which). These receptors were collected from a young man who had mild COVID-19 (a few samples of this study predate the infection). Cell type and time point are not known.

The chain employs TRBV3-1 and TRBJ2-5; the match to TRBD2 covers 10 bases. Trimming cost V 5 bases and J 2 bases; bases outside gene matches: 2. This CDR3 contains 14 residues. Looked up from germline, CDR1 is LGHDT and CDR2 is YNNKEL (reference sequence). The CDR3, as DNA: TGTGCCAGCAGCACTAGCGGGGTTCAAGAGACCCAGTACTTC. Amino acid sequence: CASSTSGVQETQYF.

This clonotype was found a few times. This sequence joins TRBV7-9 and TRBJ1-6, with TRBD1 matching 7 bases. Germline CDR1 is SEHNR and CDR2 is FQNEAQ (reference sequence). Trimming at V came to 7 bases and at J to 7 bases, leaving 4 bases not matched to a gene. This CDR3 has 13 residues. As DNA, the CDR3 is TGTGCCAGCAACCGACAGGGAAATTCACCCCTCCACTTT. It encodes CASNRQGNSPLHF.

The CDR3 reads CASSIGPGTHYEQYF. The CDR3 coding sequence is TGTGCCAGTAGTATCGGACCCGGGACCCACTACGAGCAGTACTTC. V gene TRBV19 combines with J gene TRBJ2-7; the D call may be TRBD1 or TRBD2 (5 bases each). Trimming left V 3 bases short and J 3 bases short, with 15 bases between. This CDR3 comprises 15 residues. Germline assignment: CDR1 LNHDA and CDR2 SQIVND (reference sequence).

The chain links TRBV27 to TRBJ1-2, with 8 bases matching TRBD1. V lost 7 bases and J lost 4; bases outside the gene matches: 11. Germline V gene lookup returns CDR1 MNHEY and CDR2 SMNVEV (reference sequence). CDR3 length: 15 residues. DNA of the CDR3: TGTGCCAGCAAGGTTGGCAGGGGGCTAGGCTATGGCTACACCTTC. The encoded protein is CASKVGRGLGYGYTF.

The chain uses TRBV7-3 and TRBJ2-5, with D tentatively TRBD2 (5 bases). Germline CDR1 reads SGHTA; CDR2 reads FQGTGA. Trimming shortened V by 3 bases and J by 5 bases, and 16 bases separated the two germline ends. This CDR3 comprises 15 residues. DNA of the CDR3: TGTGCCAGCAGCTTGGCCGGGAACGTACGGGAGACCCAGTACTTC. Protein sequence: CASSLAGNVRETQYF. The complete variable domain, with remaining parts taken from reference TRBV7-3 and TRBJ2-5, reads GAGVSQTPSNKVTEKGKYVELRCDPISGHTALYWYRQSLGQGPEFLIYFQGTGAADDSGLPNDRFFAVRPEGSVSTLKIQRTERGDSAVYLCASSLAGNVRETQYFGPGTRLLVL.

This clonotype was seen a handful of times. This sequence joins TRBV5-1 and TRBJ2-6; 8 bases are shared with TRBD1. The V and J ends lost 6 bases and 3 bases, in that order; junction bases with no gene match: 5. This CDR3 spans 15 amino acids. Germline V gives CDR1 SGHRS, CDR2 YFSETQ. The CDR3 nucleotides are TGCGCCAGCAACCAGGGGGCCTATGGGGCCAACGTCCTGACTTTC. Protein: CASNQGAYGANVLTF.

The chain couples TRBV4-3 to TRBJ1-4, with D unclear. V was clipped by 2 bases and J by 8 bases, with 18 bases between them. This CDR3 comprises 16 residues. Germline CDR1 and CDR2: LGHNA and YSLEER. The CDR3 nucleotides are TGCGCCAGCAGCCAACGGTCTTTAGGGCTTGGGGAAAAACTGTTTTTT. This translates into CASSQRSLGLGEKLFF.

J is TRBJ2-7 and V is TRBV2; 7 nucleotides line up with TRBD2. J was trimmed by 6 bases and V by 6 bases; bases with no gene match: 11. The CDR3 runs 14 residues. Germline lookup yields CDR1 SNHLY and CDR2 FYNNEI. CDR3 region: CASREFGGGGEQYF. The DNA of the CDR3 is TGTGCCAGCAGGGAGTTTGGCGGGGGTGGCGAGCAGTACTTC.

This rearrangement joins TRBV3-1 to TRBJ1-2; possible D gene TRBD1, 6 bases. Germline values: CDR1 LGHDT, CDR2 YNNKEL (reference sequence). The CDR3 runs to 12 residues. Trimming pared 1 base from V and 9 bases from J, leaving 9 bases between. Here the CDR3 reads CASSQGTESYTF. The CDR3 DNA reads as TGTGCCAGCAGCCAAGGGACAGAGAGCTACACCTTC.

The V and J genes are TRBV6-5 and TRBJ2-1; the match to TRBD2 covers 11 bases. The CDR3 is made up of 15 amino acids. Germline trimming cut 6 bases from V and 9 bases from J; bases unmatched to any gene: 10. Germline V lookup: CDR1 MNHEY, CDR2 SVGAGI. CDR3 nucleotide sequence: TGTGCCAGCAGCACCCCCGGGACTAGCGGAGTTGAGCAGTTCTTC. This sequence encodes CASSTPGTSGVEQFF.

The J gene is TRBJ2-3, the V gene TRBV6-2 or TRBV6-3, with D perhaps given as TRBD1 or TRBD2 (5 bases each). The CDR3 is 15 residues long. V lost 5 bases, J lost 2 bases, and 14 bases lay in between. The germline CDR1 and CDR2 sequences are MNHEY and SVGEGT. CDR3 bases: TGTGCCAGCAGTCACTGGGACGGATTCACAGATACGCAGTATTTT. It yields the protein CASSHWDGFTDTQYF.

The chain is built from TRBV7-9 and TRBJ2-1, with D maybe TRBD1 (6 bases). Trimming pared 8 bases from V and 6 bases from J, leaving 20 bases between. The length of the CDR3 is 15 residues. CDR1 is SEHNR and CDR2 is FQNEAQ in the germline V gene (reference sequence). The CDR3 DNA is TGTGCCAGCTGGGGGCAGGGTGCGACAGTCAATGAGCAGTTCTTC. As protein: CASWGQGATVNEQFF. Together with reference TRBV7-9 and TRBJ2-1, the CDR3 gives the full variable domain: DTGVSQNPRHKITKRGQNVTFRCDPISEHNRLYWYRQTLGQGPEFLTYFQNEAQLEKSRLLSDRFSAERPKGSFSTLEIQRTEQGDSAMYLCASWGQGATVNEQFFGPGTRLTVL.